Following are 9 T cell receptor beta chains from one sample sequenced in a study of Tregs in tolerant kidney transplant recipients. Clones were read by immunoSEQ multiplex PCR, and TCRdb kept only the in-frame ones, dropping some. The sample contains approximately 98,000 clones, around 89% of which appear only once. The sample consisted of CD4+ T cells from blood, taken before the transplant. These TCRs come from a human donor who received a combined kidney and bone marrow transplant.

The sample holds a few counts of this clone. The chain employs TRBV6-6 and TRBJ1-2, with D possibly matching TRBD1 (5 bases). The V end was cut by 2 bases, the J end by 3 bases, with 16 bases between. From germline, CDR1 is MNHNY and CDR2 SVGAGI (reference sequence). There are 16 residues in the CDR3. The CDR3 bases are TGTGCCAGCAGTTACCCCCGGCTAGGGGTAGACTATGGCTACACCTTC. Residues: CASSYPRLGVDYGYTF.

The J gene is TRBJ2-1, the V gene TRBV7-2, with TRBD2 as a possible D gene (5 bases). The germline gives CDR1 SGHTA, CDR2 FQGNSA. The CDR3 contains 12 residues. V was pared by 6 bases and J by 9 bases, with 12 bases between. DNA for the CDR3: TGTGCCAGCAGATGGGAGCCGGGTGAGCAGTTCTTC. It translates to CASRWEPGEQFF. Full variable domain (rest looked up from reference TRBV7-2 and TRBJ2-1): GAGVSQSPSNKVTEKGKDVELRCDPISGHTALYWYRQSLGQGLEFLIYFQGNSAPDKSGLPSDRFSAERTGGSVSTLTIQRTQQEDSAVYLCASRWEPGEQFFGPGTRLTVL.

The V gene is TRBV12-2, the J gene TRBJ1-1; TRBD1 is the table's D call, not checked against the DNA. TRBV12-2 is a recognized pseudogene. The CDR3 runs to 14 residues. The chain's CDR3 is CASRRSYLHSEAFF. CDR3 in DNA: TGTGCAAGTCGCCGTTCTTATCTCCACAGTGAAGCTTTCTTT.

The CDR3 here is CASSSPGLAGTETQYF. In DNA form, the CDR3 reads TGTGCCAGCAGTTCCCCTGGCCTAGCGGGAACAGAGACCCAGTACTTC. This chain connects TRBV28 to TRBJ2-5, with TRBD2 identical over 9 bases. Unmatched junction bases numbered 10, after V lost 4 bases and J lost 4 bases. Per germline, CDR1 MDHEN and CDR2 SYDVKM. CDR3 length: 16 amino acids.

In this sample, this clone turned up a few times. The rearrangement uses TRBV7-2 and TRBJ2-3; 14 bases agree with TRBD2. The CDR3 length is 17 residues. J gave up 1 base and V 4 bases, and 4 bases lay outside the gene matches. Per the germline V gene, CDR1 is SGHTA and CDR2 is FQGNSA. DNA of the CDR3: TGTGCCAGCAGCTCGGGACTAGCGGGGGCTCGCACAGATACGCAGTATTTT. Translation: CASSSGLAGARTDTQYF.

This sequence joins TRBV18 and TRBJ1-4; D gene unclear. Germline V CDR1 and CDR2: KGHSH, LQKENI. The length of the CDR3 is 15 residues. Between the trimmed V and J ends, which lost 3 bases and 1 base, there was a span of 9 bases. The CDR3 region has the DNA TGTGCCAGCTCACCCTCGGGAGGAACTAATGAAAAACTGTTTTTT. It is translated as CASSPSGGTNEKLFF.

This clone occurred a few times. The CDR3 protein is CASSLTPGYGYTF. CDR3 nucleotides: TGTGCCAGCAGCTTAACCCCAGGCTATGGCTACACCTTC. The chain couples TRBV7-9 to TRBJ1-2; D not resolved. Trimming pared 2 bases from V and 4 bases from J, leaving 8 bases between. This CDR3 contains 13 residues. Germline V lookup: CDR1 SEHNR, CDR2 FQNEAQ (reference sequence). Filled out from reference TRBV7-9 and TRBJ1-2, the complete variable domain reads DTGVSQNPRHKITKRGQNVTFRCDPISEHNRLYWYRQTLGQGPEFLTYFQNEAQLEKSRLLSDRFSAERPKGSFSTLEIQRTEQGDSAMYLCASSLTPGYGYTFGSGTRLTVV.

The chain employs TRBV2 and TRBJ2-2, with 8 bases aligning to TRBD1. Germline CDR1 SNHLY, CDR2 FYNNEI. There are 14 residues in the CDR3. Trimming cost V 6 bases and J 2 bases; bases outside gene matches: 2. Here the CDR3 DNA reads TGTGCCAGCAGGGACAGGGAAAACACCGGGGAGCTGTTTTTT. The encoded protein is CASRDRENTGELFF.

The CDR3 coding sequence is TGTGCCAGCAGCCCCGGGCCTATCCTCCGGGGCACTGAAGCTTTCTTT. Its protein is CASSPGPILRGTEAFF. The V and J genes are TRBV11-2 and TRBJ1-1; D not resolved. This CDR3 is built from 16 residues. Trimming took off 5 bases at V and 4 bases at J, with 20 bases between the two ends. Germline V gives CDR1 SGHAT, CDR2 FQNNGV.